This T cell receptor (beta chain) was captured by sequencing in a study of blood T cell repertoires in COVID-19. Methods used by the authors: Reference gene primer amplification gave estimated nucleated cell counts. Only in-frame clones appear in the TCRdb table, and some are missing; sequencing was by immunoSEQ multiplex PCR. D and trimming come from the DNA, and the V and J calls and clone size come from that table. The sample consists of under 450,000 clones, about 90% of them appearing once. Which cohort a participant joined came from the clinical history participants gave. This clone was recorded only once. This TCR came from a woman aged 30 to 39 who had recovered from COVID-19. Sequencing was performed on PBMCs or T cells enriched from blood (not recorded which).

As DNA, the CDR3 is TGTGCCAGCAGCCTTTGGCGAGGGAGGACTGCCTACAATGAGCAGTTCTTC. This encodes CASSLWRGRTAYNEQFF. This chain links TRBV14 with TRBJ2-1; D might be TRBD2 (6 bases). Trimming removed 4 bases at V and 2 bases at J, with 18 bases between. Germline loops: CDR1 SGHDN, CDR2 FVKESK. This CDR3 contains 17 residues.